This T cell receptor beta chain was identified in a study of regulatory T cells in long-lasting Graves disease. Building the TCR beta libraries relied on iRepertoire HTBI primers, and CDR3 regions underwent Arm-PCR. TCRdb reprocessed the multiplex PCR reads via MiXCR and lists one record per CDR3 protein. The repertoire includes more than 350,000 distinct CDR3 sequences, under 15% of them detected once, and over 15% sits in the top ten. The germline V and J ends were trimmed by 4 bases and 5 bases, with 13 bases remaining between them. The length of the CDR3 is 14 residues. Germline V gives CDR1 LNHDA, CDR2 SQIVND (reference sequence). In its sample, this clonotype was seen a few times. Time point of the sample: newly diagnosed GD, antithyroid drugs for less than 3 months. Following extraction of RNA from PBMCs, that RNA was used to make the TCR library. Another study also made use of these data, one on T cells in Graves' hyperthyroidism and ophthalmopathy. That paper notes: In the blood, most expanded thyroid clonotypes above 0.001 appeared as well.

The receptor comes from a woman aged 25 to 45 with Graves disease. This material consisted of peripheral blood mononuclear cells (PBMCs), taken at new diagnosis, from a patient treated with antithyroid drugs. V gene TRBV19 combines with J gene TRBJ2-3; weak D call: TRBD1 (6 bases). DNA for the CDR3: TGTGCCAGTAGTACCGGGACATCTGGAGATACGCAGTATTTT. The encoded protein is CASSTGTSGDTQYF.